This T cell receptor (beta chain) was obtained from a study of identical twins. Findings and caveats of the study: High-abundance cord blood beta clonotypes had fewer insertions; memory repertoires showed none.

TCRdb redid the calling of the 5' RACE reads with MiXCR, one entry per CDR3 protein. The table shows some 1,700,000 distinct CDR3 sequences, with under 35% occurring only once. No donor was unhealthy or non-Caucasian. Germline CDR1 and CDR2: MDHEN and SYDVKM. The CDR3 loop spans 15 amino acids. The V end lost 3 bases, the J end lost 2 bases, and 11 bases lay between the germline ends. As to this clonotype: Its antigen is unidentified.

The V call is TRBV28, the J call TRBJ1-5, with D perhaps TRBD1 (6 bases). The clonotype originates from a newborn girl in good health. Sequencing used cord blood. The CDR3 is CASSLPGGGNQPQHF. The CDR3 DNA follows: TGTGCCAGCAGTTTGCCCGGGGGCGGCAATCAGCCCCAGCATTTT.